One sample yielded the 9 T cell receptor beta chains listed below, sequenced in a study of T cells in Graves' hyperthyroidism and ophthalmopathy. TCR beta CDR3 sequences were amplified from RNA transcripts. The HTBI primer set served for first-round RT-PCR of the TCR CDR3. One entry per CDR3 protein results from TCRdb running MiXCR on the multiplex PCR reads. The data show about 600,000 distinct CDR3 sequences, 14% seen once. The source material was blood. The receptors were gathered from a woman under 30 with Graves' ophthalmopathy.

This clonotype was seen ten or more times. This chain uses TRBV28 with TRBJ1-5, with D maybe TRBD1 (6 bases). CDR1 and CDR2 (germline): MDHEN, SYDVKM. The V end lost 5 bases, the J end lost 6 bases, and 20 bases lay between the germline ends. The CDR3 runs to 16 residues. The chain's CDR3 is CASSHILTGRSQPQHF. CDR3 nucleotide sequence: TGTGCCAGCAGTCACATCCTTACAGGGAGAAGTCAGCCCCAGCATTTT.

This clonotype has at least ten counts. The chain is built from TRBV27 and TRBJ1-1, with 7 nucleotides matching TRBD1. Germline V CDR1 and CDR2: MNHEY, SMNVEV (reference sequence). The CDR3 totals 15 residues. The V and J ends lost 3 bases and 6 bases, in that order; junction bases with no gene match: 10. The CDR3 bases are TGTGCCAGCAGTTTCAAACAGGGGCTACTATCTGAAGCTTTCTTT. It specifies CASSFKQGLLSEAFF.

This clonotype was found many times. The chain has TRBV30 and TRBJ2-1, with 7 bases that match TRBD1. This CDR3 region has 12 residues. The germline gives CDR1 GTSNPN, CDR2 SVGIG (reference sequence). The V gene end was trimmed by 2 bases and the J gene end by 11 bases; junction bases not matched to a gene: 6. CDR3 sequence reads: CAWSPQGQQQFF. The CDR3 DNA reads as TGTGCCTGGAGTCCCCAGGGACAGCAGCAGTTCTTC.

This chain links TRBV6-1 with TRBJ1-6; possibly TRBD1 for D (5 bases). The V gene's germline CDR1 is MNHNS and CDR2 SASEGT. V was cut by 1 base and J by 0 bases, with 7 bases left in between. The CDR3 is made up of 16 amino acids. CDR3 DNA sequence: TGTGCCAGCAGTGAAGGACAGAGCTCCTATAATTCACCCCTCCACTTT. Translated, it gives CASSEGQSSYNSPLHF.

This clonotype occurred many times. The V and J genes are TRBV4-1 and TRBJ2-3, with D perhaps being TRBD1 or TRBD2 (6 bases each). CDR3 size: 15 residues. V was cut by 1 base and J by 3 bases, with 11 bases left in between. Germline values: CDR1 MGHRA, CDR2 YSYEKL. The CDR3, as DNA: TGCGCCAGCAGCCAAGTTAGGGGGAGGACAGATACGCAGTATTTT. Encoded protein: CASSQVRGRTDTQYF.

This clonotype was recorded many times. The chain recombines TRBV12-3 or TRBV12-4 with TRBJ1-1; no clear D gene. V dropped 3 bases and J dropped 4 bases, with 6 bases sitting between them. The CDR3 consists of 12 residues. CDR3 sequence: CASSLSFTEAFF. For the CDR3, the DNA is TGTGCCAGCAGTTTGTCCTTCACTGAAGCTTTCTTT.

This clonotype was observed at least ten times. The chain links TRBV2 to TRBJ2-2; D is ambiguous. Trimming removed 6 bases at V and 1 base at J, with 0 bases between. Looked up from germline, CDR1 is SNHLY and CDR2 is FYNNEI. The CDR3 loop spans 11 amino acids. CDR3 sequence reads: CASRNTGELFF. CDR3 DNA: TGTGCCAGCAGGAACACCGGGGAGCTGTTTTTT.

The table lists this clonotype with a few counts. The chain is built from TRBV5-1 and TRBJ2-2; tentatively, D is TRBD1 or TRBD2 (5 bases each). The CDR3 is made up of 16 amino acids. Germline CDR1 SGHRS, CDR2 YFSETQ. V was cut by 3 bases and J by 3 bases, with 15 bases left in between. This chain's CDR3 is CASSSTGAIDTGELFF. DNA for the CDR3: TGCGCCAGCAGCTCGACCGGGGCAATTGACACCGGGGAGCTGTTTTTT.

This clonotype was seen a few times. The V gene is TRBV6-2 or TRBV6-3, the J gene TRBJ2-2, with a weak D call TRBD2 (5 bases). CDR1 is MNHEY and CDR2 is SVGEGT in the germline V gene. The CDR3 spans 16 residues. V was pared by 5 bases and J by 5 bases, with 18 bases between. Written as DNA, the CDR3 is TGTGCCAGCAGTCCAGCGGTAGGATGGCAGACCGGGGAGCTGTTTTTT. This translates into CASSPAVGWQTGELFF.